Described below is a single T cell receptor beta chain sequence and its context. What this receptor recognizes is not known. Base qualities are not provided; no much larger clone lies one nucleotide away. The cohort comprised 550 to 700 healthy bone marrow donors. At the time of sampling, all cohort members were nominally healthy, though unrecorded immune exposures were likely present. The donor was CMV seropositive and was included in the group of around 300 seropositive cohort members. Each donor provided a peripheral blood sample, and peripheral blood mononuclear cells were used for TCR beta sequencing. The Qiagen DNeasy Blood Extraction Kit was used to extract genomic DNA from the blood cell samples. The sample comes from a study of cytomegalovirus exposure and HLA in healthy donors (TCRdb year 2017). General notes on the study: In an earlier analysis of several hundred of the donors, 276 Gb of sequence data and 117 million unique TCR beta sequences from roughly 180 million T cells were reported. Roughly 290 gigabases of sequencing data and tens of millions of unique TCR sequences made up an early release that covered some 640 HLA-typed donors. Among the 398 genotyped donors, around 81% belonged to the genetic ancestry cluster associated with self-reported Caucasian donors. The study was designed to test whether signatures of past pathogen exposure could be identified by cataloging public T cell receptors. The study used immunosequencing to profile the T cell repertoires of 600 to 850 subjects and linked those repertoires to cytomegalovirus serostatus. In addition to the first cohort of 666 subjects, a separate validation cohort of some 120 different subjects was used. To predict cytomegalovirus infection status, the study brought together high-throughput TCR immunosequencing, statistical association of individual TCRs with disease status, and machine learning. A later analysis re-analyzed previously published TCR beta repertoires from about 600 donors and added high-resolution HLA genotyping to study TCR occurrence patterns. Rather than drawing on any new phenotypic data, the later analysis identified candidate immune exposures from TCR beta sequences and the way those sequences occurred across donors. To decide whether each TCR beta V gene segment behaved as functional or pseudogenic, an earlier analysis of 587 of the donors relied on high-throughput TCR beta sequencing. Donor age, sex, ethnicity and CMV serostatus were collected together with the repertoire data. In a later genetic analysis, genome-wide SNP genotypes for about 55% of the 666 donors were used, and that subset was treated as a discovery cohort. Every repertoire in the discovery cohort had been generated on one and the same sequencing platform. Both class I and class II loci were covered by HLA typing, at four-digit resolution. The number of donors typed differed by locus, with roughly 629-640 for A, B, C, DRB1 and DQB1, roughly 520 for DQA1, some 570 for DPA1, and 472 for DPB1. Several DR-DQ haplotypes were handled as single units for association and clustering, since linkage in the cohort was strong. Across some 400 genotyped donors of the cohort, an average of approximately 200,000 unique TCR beta nucleotide sequences per donor were sequenced, and about a sixth of those sequences were non-productive. Overall study outcomes, separate from this receptor: Specific HLA alleles were associated with 15,000 to 20,000 TCR beta sequences at a false discovery rate of 0.05 in a later analysis. A later genetic analysis reported fewer N-insertions in productive TCRs among donors in an Asian-associated ancestry cluster than the roughly 670-donor mean. In an earlier analysis of 450 to 750 of the donors, most TCR beta V segments appeared in productive rearrangements about 87% or about 30% of the time, broadly matching IMGT annotations. The classifier was reported to diagnose cytomegalovirus status with high specificity and sensitivity in both the original cohort and the validation cohort. It was suggested by the authors that the approach could potentially be generalized to other disease states and immunological phenotypes. A later analysis found that TCR association rates varied across HLA loci, with DRB1 alleles showing the most associated TCRs and HLA-C alleles the fewest. For the cohort, immune exposure information was limited to CMV serostatus. A cluster of highly shared sequence variants was judged likely to represent a technical artifact of the sequencing pipeline. Because HLA typing was missing for some donors at each locus, association tests included only the typed subset. Across donors, most TCR sequences were observed very rarely, whereas some public TCRs were present in many individuals. In a later analysis, HLA-associated TCR beta chains were found to be more clonally expanded and to have lower generation probabilities than equally common non-associated chains. Because the 87-base-pair reads could not distinguish some IMGT-functional V segments, including TRBV6-2 and TRBV6-3, those segments were excluded. Several of the top co-occurrence clusters appeared to be linked to parvovirus B19, influenza, CMV and Epstein-Barr virus, according to a later analysis. A further reported finding was that TCR beta sequences accurately predicted the HLA-A and HLA-B alleles for most subjects in the first cohort. In this cohort, only TCR beta chains were sequenced, and detectable features were limited by the absence of alpha or paired-chain data. Presence/absence analyses assumed roughly uniform sequencing depth across donors, an assumption that may not hold. An association between a missense DCLRE1C variant and V-gene and J-gene trimming of TCR beta chains was found in a later genetic analysis and replicated in an independent cohort. Most CMV-associated TCR beta chains appeared to be HLA-restricted in a later analysis, and the HLA associations seemed to be driven largely by CMV exposure. About 15 rarely observed V segments, including chromosome 9 orphons, were excluded from the earlier analysis of a few hundred of the donors because counts were too low. Correlated functional status among segregating V segments might be attributable to linkage disequilibrium, but an unknown experimental factor could not be ruled out. In the study, roughly 160 TCR beta chains were listed as associated with cytomegalovirus. A few of the identified cytomegalovirus-associated TCR beta chains were confirmed in vitro to be specific for cytomegalovirus antigens. Assigning TCR associations to individual alleles was difficult when HLA alleles, especially DR and DQ, strongly co-occurred.

Compared with germline, V lacks 5 bases and J lacks 0 bases; bases without a gene match: 9. CDR1 LNHDA and CDR2 SQIVND were looked up in the germline V gene (reference sequence). From its cysteine to its phenylalanine, the CDR3 spans 16 amino acids. Only the CDR3 part of the read is kept: 48 bases, read in frame from the first base. Libraries were built with the immunoSEQ multiplex PCR assay. For the multiplex PCR, a mixture combining 60 forward primers for TCR Vbeta segments and 13 reverse primers for TCR Jbeta segments was used. The CDR3 region of rearranged TCR beta genes was amplified from genomic DNA by a multiplex PCR assay. The Illumina HiSeq System was used to sequence the amplified TCR beta libraries as 87-base-pair reads. In the authors' own workflow: A later analysis tallied 70 million to 100 million unique TCR beta chains across the 550 to 850 repertoires, and around 12 million of those chains were shared by two or more donors. Raw reads were error-corrected and collapsed into unique sequences with a nearest-neighbor algorithm that merged closely related sequences to remove PCR and sequencing errors. To assign V, D and J gene segments, CDR3 sequences were aligned to IMGT reference sequences. For a sequence to be retained, at least a six-nucleotide match to both a V gene segment and a J gene segment was required. Rearrangements were classified as productive when the CDR3 lacked stop codons and remained in frame with V and J, and all other rearrangements were classified as non-productive. CDR3 was defined according to IMGT convention as the region running from the second conserved V-encoded cysteine to the conserved J-encoded phenylalanine. Sequences without an unambiguous match to a single V gene segment were excluded from the earlier analysis of about 600 of the donors. An earlier analysis of 500 to 600 of the donors classified V segments as functional when productive rearrangements were above 56.7% and as segregating when the standard deviation between donors was above 5%. A statistical classification framework was built for diagnosing cytomegalovirus status from the catalog of TCR beta chain sequences. A later analysis assigned V and J genes by comparing TCR nucleotide sequences with IMGT/GENE-DB human TR gene sequences. The TCRdist pipeline was used in a later analysis to assign CDR3 sequences and most-parsimonious VDJ recombination scenarios. In a later analysis, every TCR beta chain was defined by the combination of its CDR3 amino acid sequence and its V-gene family, and reads without a unique V-gene family were dropped. In a later analysis, 450 to 600 highly shared, low-generation-probability nucleotide sequences were removed to address suspected cross-contamination and a sequencing artifact. In a later analysis, a clonal expansion index was calculated for each public chain from normalized within-repertoire ranks of inferred template counts. Generation probabilities in a later analysis came from a VDJ recombination model fitted to out-of-frame rearrangements, and those results were checked against IGoR. A later analysis scored TCR-TCR, TCR-HLA and TCR-CMV co-occurrence with hypergeometric tests, applying a repertoire-size bias correction to TCR pairs. A later analysis estimated false discovery rates by permuting HLA or CMV assignments 20 times. In a later analysis, co-occurring TCRs were grouped using DBSCAN, with TCRdist sequence similarity added in when clustering inside HLA-allele-positive subsets. Repertoires with fewer than 30,000 or more than 120,000 public chains were left out of co-occurrence clustering, as were a handful of repertoires with anomalous nucleotide sharing. The source is immuneACCESS, and TCRdb retained only in-frame sequences with V and J called. Part of the clones is not carried over; for the studies checked, unresolved V genes explain less than half of this, and the remainder is unexplained. V and J calls and clone size are those listed in that table; D and trimming were worked out from the DNA. For this sample there are roughly 130,000 clones; about 70% appear just once. 2% to 3% of the sample is in the top ten clones.

The TCR was taken from a woman aged 55-69 years in good health and CMV-seropositive. Recombination joined TRBV19 with TRBJ1-1, with TRBD1 identical over 7 junction bases. The sequenced material came from PBMCs. The nucleotides are TGTGCCAGTAGTTTGGGACAGCGTCTAATGAACACTGAAGCTTTCTTT. It codes for CASSLGQRLMNTEAFF.